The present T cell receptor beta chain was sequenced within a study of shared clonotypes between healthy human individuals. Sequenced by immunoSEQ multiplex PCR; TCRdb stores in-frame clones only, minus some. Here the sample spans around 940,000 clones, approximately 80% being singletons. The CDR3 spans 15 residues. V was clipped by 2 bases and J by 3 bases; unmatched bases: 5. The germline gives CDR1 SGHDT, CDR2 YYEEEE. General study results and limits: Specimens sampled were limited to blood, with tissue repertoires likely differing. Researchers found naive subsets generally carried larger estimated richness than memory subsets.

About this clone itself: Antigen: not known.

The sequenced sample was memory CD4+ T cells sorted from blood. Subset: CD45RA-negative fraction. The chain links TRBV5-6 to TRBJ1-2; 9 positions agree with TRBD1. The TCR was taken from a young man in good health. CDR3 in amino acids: CASSFVDRGYYGYTF. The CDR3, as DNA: TGTGCCAGCAGCTTCGTAGACAGGGGGTACTATGGCTACACCTTC.